This T cell receptor beta chain was obtained from a study of blood T cell repertoires in COVID-19. Study-wide background: Donors in the United States, Italy and Spain gave samples during acute or convalescent COVID-19. The cDNA or gDNA used as material had been derived from T cells, B-cell-depleted T cells, or PBMCs.

The CDR3 has 14 amino acids. Trimming pared 4 bases from V and 1 base from J, leaving 7 bases between. Germline assignment: CDR1 ENHRY and CDR2 SYGVKD. Original methodology: Amplification with reference gene primers provided the estimates of nucleated cell counts. Repertoires were generated with immunoSEQ multiplex PCR, while TCRdb's copy carries only in-frame clones and drops some. The DNA gave D and trimming, while V, J and clone size come from that table. The table shows approximately 83,000 clones, with 70% to 90% occurring only once. The origin of this receptor is a man aged 50 or older with acute or convalescent COVID-19. The V and J genes are TRBV10-3 and TRBJ2-2; D is undetermined. The sample taken for sequencing was peripheral blood. The CDR3: CAISGGRNTGELFF. The CDR3 DNA reads as TGTGCCATCAGTGGCGGTCGGAACACCGGGGAGCTGTTTTTT.